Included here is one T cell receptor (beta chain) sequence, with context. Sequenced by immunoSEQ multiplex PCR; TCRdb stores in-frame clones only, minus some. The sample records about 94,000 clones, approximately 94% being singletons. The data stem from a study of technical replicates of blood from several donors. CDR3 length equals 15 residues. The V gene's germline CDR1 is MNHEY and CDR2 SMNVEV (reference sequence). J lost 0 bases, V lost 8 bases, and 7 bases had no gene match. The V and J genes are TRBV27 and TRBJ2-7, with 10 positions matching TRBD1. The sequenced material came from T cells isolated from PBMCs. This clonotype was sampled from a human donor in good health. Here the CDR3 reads CASRRDRGPSYEQYF. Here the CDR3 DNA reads TGTGCCAGCCGTAGGGACAGGGGTCCCTCCTACGAGCAGTACTTC.